This T cell receptor (beta chain) appears in the sequencing data of a study of cytomegalovirus exposure and HLA in healthy donors. Whole-study findings and limits: The study designated roughly 160 TCR beta chains cytomegalovirus-associated.

In the PCR, 60 Vbeta and 13 Jbeta primers were used. Method: immunoSEQ multiplex PCR; TCRdb's copy keeps in-frame clones and lacks some. This sample has fewer than 200,000 clones, with around four fifths found just once. This CDR3 is 14 amino acids long. Each donor's status was that of a healthy bone marrow donor. Note on this clone: What it recognizes is unknown.

The chain is built from TRBV21-1 and TRBJ2-7; the D call in the table, TRBD2, was not verified against the DNA. TRBV21-1 constitutes a pseudogene. Sequenced input: PBMCs. This TCR was sampled from a woman between 18 and 29 years old in good health and CMV-seronegative. CDR3 sequence: CASSITPTSYEQYF. The CDR3 DNA reads as TGTGCCAGCAGCATCACACCGACTAGCTACGAGCAGTACTTC.